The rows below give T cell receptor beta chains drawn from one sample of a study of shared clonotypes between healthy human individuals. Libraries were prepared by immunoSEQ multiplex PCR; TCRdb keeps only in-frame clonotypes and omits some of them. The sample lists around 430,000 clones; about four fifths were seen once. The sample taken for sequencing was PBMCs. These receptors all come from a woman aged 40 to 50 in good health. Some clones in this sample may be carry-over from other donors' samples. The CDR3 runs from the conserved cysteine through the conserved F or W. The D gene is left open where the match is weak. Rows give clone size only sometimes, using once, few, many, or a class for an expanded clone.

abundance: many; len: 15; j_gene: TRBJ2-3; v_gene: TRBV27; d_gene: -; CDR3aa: CASSLVSGTTDTQYF; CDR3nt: TGTGCCAGCAGTTTAGTTAGCGGCACCACAGATACGCAGTATTTT
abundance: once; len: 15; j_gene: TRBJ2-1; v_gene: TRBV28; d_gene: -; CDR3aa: CASSPLSLALGVQFF; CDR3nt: TGTGCCAGCAGCCCCCTGTCACTAGCTTTGGGTGTTCAGTTCTTC
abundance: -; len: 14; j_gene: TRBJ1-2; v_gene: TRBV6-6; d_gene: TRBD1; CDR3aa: CASSYSQGAYGYTF; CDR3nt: TGTGCCAGCAGTTACTCGCAGGGGGCTTATGGCTACACCTTC
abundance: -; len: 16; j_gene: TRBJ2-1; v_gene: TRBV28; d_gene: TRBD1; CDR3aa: CASSVRGGQSYNEQFF; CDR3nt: TGTGCCAGCAGTGTACGAGGGGGACAGAGCTACAATGAGCAGTTCTTC
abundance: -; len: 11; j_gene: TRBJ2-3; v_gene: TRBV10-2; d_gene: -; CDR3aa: CASRGTLQQYF; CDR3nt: TGCGCCAGCAGGGGGACCCTCCAGCAGTATTTT
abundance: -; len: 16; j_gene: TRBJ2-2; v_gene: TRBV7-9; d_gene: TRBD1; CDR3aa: CASSLARDRNTGELFF; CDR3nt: TGTGCCAGCAGCTTAGCCCGGGACAGAAACACCGGGGAGCTGTTTTTT
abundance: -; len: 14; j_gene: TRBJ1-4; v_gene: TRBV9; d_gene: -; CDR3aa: CASSVDSEGEKLFF; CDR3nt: TGTGCCAGCAGCGTAGATAGCGAGGGGGAAAAACTGTTTTTT
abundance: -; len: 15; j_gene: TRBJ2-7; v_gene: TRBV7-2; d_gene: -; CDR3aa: CASSSPKTHMREQYF; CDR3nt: TGTGCCAGCAGCTCCCCCAAGACCCATATGAGGGAGCAGTACTTC
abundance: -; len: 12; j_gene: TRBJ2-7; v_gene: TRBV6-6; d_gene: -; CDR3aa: CASSTPSYEQYF; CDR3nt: TGTGCCAGCAGTACCCCAAGCTACGAGCAGTACTTC
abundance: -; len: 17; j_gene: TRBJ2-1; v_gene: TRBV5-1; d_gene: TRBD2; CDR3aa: CASSLVTSGDLYNEQFF; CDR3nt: TGCGCCAGCAGCTTGGTGACTAGCGGTGACTTGTACAATGAGCAGTTCTTC
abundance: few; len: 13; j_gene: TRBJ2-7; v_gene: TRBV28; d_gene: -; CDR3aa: CASSLGLDDEQYF; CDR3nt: TGTGCCAGCAGTTTGGGCCTGGACGACGAGCAGTACTTC
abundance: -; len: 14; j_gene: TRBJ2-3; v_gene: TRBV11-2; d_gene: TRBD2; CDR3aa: CASAGRLASDTQYF; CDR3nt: TGTGCCAGCGCCGGAAGACTAGCCTCAGATACGCAGTATTTT
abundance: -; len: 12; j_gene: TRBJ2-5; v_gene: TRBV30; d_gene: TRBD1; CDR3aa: CAWEQGLGEQYF; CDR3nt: TGTGCCTGGGAACAGGGGCTAGGGGAGCAGTACTTC
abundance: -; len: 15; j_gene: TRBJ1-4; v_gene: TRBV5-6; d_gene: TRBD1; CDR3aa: CASSGRDRGFEKLFF; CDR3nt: TGTGCCAGCAGCGGAAGGGACAGGGGATTTGAAAAACTGTTTTTT
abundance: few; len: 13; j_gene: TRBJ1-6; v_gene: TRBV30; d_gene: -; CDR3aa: CAWRSSYNSPLHF; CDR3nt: TGTGCCTGGAGGAGCTCCTATAATTCACCCCTCCACTTT
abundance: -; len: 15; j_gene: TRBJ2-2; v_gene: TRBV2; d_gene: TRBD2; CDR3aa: CASSYGLAGGMELFF; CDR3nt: TGTGCCAGCAGTTACGGACTAGCGGGTGGGATGGAGCTGTTTTTT
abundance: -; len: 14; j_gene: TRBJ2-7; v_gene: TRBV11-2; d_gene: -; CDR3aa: CASSLVASVSEQYF; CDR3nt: TGTGCCAGCAGCTTAGTCGCTAGCGTCAGCGAGCAGTACTTC
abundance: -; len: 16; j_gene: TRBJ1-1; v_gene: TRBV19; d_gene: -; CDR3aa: CASTPSLRGANTEAFF; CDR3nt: TGTGCCAGTACCCCGAGTCTACGGGGGGCTAACACTGAAGCTTTCTTT